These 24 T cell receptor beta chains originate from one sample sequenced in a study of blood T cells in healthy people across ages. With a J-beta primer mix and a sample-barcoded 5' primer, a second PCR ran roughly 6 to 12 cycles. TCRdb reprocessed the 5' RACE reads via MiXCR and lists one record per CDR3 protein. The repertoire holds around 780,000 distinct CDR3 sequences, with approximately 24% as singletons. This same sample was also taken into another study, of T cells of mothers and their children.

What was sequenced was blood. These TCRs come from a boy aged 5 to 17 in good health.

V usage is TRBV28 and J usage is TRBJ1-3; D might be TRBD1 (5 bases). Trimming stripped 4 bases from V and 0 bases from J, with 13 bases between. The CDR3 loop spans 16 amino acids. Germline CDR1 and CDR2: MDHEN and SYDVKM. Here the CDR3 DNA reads TGTGCCAGCAGTTCCCCGGGGGAGAGCTCTGGAAACACCATATATTTT. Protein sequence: CASSSPGESSGNTIYF.

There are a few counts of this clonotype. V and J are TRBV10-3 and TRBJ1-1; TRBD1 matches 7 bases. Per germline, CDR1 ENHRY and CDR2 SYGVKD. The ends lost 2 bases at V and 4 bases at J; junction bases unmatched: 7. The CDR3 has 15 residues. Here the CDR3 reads CAISEQRGLSTEAFF. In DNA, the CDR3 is TGTGCCATCAGTGAGCAAAGGGGGCTGAGCACTGAAGCTTTCTTT.

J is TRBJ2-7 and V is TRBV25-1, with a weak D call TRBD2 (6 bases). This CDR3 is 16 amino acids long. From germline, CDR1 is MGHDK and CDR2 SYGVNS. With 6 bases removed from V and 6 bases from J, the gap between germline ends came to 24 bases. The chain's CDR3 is CASSGFGDSKRREQYF. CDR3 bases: TGTGCCAGCAGCGGTTTCGGGGACTCAAAACGGCGCGAGCAGTACTTC.

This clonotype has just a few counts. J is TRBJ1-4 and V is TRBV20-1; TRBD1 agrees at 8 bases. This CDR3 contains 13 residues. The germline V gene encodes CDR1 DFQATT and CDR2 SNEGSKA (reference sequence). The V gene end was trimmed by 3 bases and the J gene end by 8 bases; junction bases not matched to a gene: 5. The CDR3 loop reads CSASLSGGEKLFF. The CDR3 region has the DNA TGCAGTGCTAGTCTCTCAGGGGGCGAAAAACTGTTTTTT.

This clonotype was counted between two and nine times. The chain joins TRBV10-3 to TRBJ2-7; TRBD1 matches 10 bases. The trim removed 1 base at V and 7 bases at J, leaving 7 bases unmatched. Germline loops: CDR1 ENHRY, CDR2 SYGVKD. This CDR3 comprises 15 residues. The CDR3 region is CAISEFGQGGREQYF. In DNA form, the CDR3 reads TGTGCCATCAGTGAGTTTGGACAGGGGGGAAGAGAGCAGTACTTC.

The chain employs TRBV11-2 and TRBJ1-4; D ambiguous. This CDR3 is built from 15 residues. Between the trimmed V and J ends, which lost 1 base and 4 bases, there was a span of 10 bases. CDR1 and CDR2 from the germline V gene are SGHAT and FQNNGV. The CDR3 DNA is TGTGCCAGCAGCTTAGGGGCCGGGGTTAATGAAAAACTGTTTTTT. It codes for CASSLGAGVNEKLFF.

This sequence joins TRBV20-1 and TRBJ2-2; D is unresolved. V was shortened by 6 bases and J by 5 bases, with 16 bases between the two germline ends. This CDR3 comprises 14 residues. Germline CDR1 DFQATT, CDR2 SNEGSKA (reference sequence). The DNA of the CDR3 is TGCAGTGCGGCAGGTCCACCTCTAACCGGGGAGCTGTTTTTT. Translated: CSAAGPPLTGELFF.

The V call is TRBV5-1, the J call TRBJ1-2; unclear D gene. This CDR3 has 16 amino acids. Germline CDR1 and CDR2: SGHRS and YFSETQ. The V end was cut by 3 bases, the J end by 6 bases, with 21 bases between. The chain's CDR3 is CASSSGPNHSSHGYTF. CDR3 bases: TGCGCCAGCAGCTCCGGACCGAATCATTCTAGTCATGGCTACACCTTC.

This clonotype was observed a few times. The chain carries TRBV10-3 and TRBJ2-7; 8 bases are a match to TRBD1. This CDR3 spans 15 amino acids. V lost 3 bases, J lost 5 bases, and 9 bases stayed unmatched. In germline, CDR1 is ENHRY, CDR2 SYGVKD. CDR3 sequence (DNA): TGTGCCATCAGTGATGGGGTCAGGGGGCCTGACGAGCAGTACTTC. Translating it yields CAISDGVRGPDEQYF.

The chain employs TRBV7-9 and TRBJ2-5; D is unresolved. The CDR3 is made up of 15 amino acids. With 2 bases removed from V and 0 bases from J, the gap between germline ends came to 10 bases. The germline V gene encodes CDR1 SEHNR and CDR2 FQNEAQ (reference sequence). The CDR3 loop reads CASSLSLSYQETQYF. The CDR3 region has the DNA TGTGCCAGCAGCTTAAGTCTTTCGTACCAAGAGACCCAGTACTTC.

CDR3 loop: CSASSRTDNQPQHF. The CDR3 DNA sequence: TGCAGTGCTAGTAGTAGGACAGACAATCAGCCCCAGCATTTT. This chain links TRBV20-1 with TRBJ1-5, with TRBD1 as a possible D gene (6 bases). The CDR3 is made up of 14 amino acids. Trimming pared 3 bases from V and 3 bases from J, leaving 12 bases between. Germline V lookup: CDR1 DFQATT, CDR2 SNEGSKA (reference sequence).

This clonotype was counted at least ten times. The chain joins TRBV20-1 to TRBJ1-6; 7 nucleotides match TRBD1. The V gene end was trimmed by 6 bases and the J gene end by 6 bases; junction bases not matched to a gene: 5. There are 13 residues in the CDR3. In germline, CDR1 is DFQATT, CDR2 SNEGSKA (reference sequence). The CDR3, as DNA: TGCAGTGCCGAGGGACAGCCTAATTCACCCCTCCACTTT. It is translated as CSAEGQPNSPLHF.

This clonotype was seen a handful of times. As DNA, the CDR3 is TGTGCCAGCAGCTTAACGGGGGCGGCGGAGACCCAGTACTTC. This sequence encodes CASSLTGAAETQYF. The chain uses TRBV7-3 and TRBJ2-5; D is perhaps TRBD1 (6 bases). The CDR3 contains 14 residues. Germline CDR1 is SGHTA and CDR2 is FQGTGA. V lost 0 bases to trimming and J lost 5 bases, with 10 bases between them.

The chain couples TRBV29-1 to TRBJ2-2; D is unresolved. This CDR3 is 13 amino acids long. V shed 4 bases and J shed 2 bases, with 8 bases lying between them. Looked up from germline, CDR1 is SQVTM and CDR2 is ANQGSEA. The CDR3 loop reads CSVGTPNTGELFF. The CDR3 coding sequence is TGCAGCGTTGGGACCCCCAACACCGGGGAGCTGTTTTTT.

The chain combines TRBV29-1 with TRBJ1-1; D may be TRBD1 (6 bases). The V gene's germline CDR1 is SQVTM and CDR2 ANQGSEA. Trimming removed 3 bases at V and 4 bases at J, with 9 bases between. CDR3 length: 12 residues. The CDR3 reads CSVETGFTEAFF. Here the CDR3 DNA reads TGCAGCGTTGAGACAGGCTTCACTGAAGCTTTCTTT.

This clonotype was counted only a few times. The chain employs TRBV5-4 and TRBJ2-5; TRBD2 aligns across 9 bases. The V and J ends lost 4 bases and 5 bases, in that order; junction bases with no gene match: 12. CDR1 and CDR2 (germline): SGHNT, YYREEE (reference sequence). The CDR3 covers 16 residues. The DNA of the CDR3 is TGTGCCAGCAGCCGTACAAGGCGGGGGGGCCAGGAGACCCAGTACTTC. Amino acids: CASSRTRRGGQETQYF. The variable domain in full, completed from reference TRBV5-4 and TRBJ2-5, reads ETGVTQSPTHLIKTRGQQVTLRCSSQSGHNTVSWYQQALGQGPQFIFQYYREEENGRGNFPPRFSGLQFPNYSSELNVNALELDDSALYLCASSRTRRGGQETQYFGPGTRLLVL.

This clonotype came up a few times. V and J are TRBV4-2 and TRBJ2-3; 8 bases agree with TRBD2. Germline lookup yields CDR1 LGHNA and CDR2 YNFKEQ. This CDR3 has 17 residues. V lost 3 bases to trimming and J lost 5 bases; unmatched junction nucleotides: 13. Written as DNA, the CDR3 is TGTGCCAGCAGCCACCCCCTGCGGGGGGACCTGAGAGATACGCAGTATTTT. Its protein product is CASSHPLRGDLRDTQYF.

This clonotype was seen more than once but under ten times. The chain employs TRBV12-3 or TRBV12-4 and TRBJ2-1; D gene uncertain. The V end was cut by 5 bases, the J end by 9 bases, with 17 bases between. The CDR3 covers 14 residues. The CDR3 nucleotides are TGTGCCAGCAGTCCCTTCCTCAGTGTGGGTGAGCAGTTCTTC. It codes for CASSPFLSVGEQFF.

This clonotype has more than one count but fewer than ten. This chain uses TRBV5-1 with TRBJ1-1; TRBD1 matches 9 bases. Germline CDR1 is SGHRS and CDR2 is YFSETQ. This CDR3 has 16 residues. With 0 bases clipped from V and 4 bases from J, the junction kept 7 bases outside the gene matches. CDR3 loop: CASSLANRGQATEAFF. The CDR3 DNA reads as TGCGCCAGCAGCTTGGCGAACAGGGGGCAGGCCACTGAAGCTTTCTTT.

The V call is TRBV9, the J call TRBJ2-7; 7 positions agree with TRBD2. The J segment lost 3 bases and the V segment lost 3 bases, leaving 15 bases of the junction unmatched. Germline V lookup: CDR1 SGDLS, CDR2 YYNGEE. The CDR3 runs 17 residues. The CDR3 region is CASSAGTTGLPDYEQYF. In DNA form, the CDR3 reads TGTGCCAGCAGCGCTGGGACGACGGGACTACCTGACTACGAGCAGTACTTC.

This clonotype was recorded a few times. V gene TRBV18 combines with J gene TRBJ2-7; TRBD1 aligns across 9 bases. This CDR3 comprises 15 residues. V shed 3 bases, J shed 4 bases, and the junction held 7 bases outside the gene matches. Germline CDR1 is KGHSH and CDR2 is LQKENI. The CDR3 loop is CASSPQGQGTYEQYF. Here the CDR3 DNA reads TGTGCCAGCTCACCCCAAGGACAGGGGACATACGAGCAGTACTTC.

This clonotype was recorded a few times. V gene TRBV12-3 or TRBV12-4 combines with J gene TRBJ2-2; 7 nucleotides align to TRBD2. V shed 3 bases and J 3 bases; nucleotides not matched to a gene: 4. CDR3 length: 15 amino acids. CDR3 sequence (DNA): TGTGCCAGCAGTTTCGGGGGGTTTGACACCGGGGAGCTGTTTTTT. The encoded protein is CASSFGGFDTGELFF.

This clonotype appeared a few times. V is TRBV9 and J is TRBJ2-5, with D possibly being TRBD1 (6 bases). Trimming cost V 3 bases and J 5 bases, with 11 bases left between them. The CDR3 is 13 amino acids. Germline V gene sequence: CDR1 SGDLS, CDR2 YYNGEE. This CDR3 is CASSGTRGETQYF. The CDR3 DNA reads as TGTGCCAGCAGCGGTACTAGGGGGGAGACCCAGTACTTC.

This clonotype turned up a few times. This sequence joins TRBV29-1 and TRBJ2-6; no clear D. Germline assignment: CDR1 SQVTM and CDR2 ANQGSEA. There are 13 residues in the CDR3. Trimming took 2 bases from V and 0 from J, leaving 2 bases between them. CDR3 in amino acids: CSVETSGANVLTF. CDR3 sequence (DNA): TGCAGCGTTGAAACCTCTGGGGCCAACGTCCTGACTTTC.